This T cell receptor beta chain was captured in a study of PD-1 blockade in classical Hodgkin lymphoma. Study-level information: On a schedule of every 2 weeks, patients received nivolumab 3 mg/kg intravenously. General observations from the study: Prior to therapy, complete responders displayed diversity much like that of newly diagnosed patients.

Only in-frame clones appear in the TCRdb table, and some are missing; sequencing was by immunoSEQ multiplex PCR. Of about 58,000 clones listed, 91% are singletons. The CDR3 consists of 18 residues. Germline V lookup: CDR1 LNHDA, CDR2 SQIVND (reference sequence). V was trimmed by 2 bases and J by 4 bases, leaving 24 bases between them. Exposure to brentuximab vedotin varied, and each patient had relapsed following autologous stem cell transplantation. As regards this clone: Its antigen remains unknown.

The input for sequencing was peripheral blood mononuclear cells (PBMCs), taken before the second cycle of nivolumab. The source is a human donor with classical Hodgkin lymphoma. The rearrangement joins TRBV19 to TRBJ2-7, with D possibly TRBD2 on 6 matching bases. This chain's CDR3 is CASSIKDQGLSEGYEQYF. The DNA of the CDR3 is TGTGCCAGTAGTATAAAAGACCAAGGACTATCAGAAGGGTACGAGCAGTACTTC.